The rows below give T cell receptor beta chains drawn from one sample of a study of T cells after somatic rescue of genetic block. Sequencing was performed with immunoSEQ multiplex PCR; in TCRdb, only in-frame clones are kept and a portion is missing. Of about 63,000 clones listed, about 90% are singletons. The specimen was peripheral blood mononuclear cells (PBMCs). Every receptor here comes from a middle-aged man. Both conserved end residues are part of each CDR3. Fields, in order: CDR3 protein, CDR3 DNA, clone size, J gene, D gene, V gene. A D gene is named only where the DNA matches it firmly. Clone size, where shown, is once, few, many, or a class for clones that have expanded.

CASSRGISASLYEQYF | TGTGCCAGCAGCCGCGGAATTTCGGCTAGCCTCTACGAGCAGTACTTC | once | TRBJ2-7 | - | TRBV7-2
CATSSPWGNEQFF | TGTGCCACCAGCAGCCCCTGGGGCAATGAGCAGTTCTTC | - | TRBJ2-1 | - | TRBV15
CASSLGDVNTGELFF | TGTGCCAGCAGCTTAGGTGATGTGAACACCGGGGAGCTGTTTTTT | - | TRBJ2-2 | - | TRBV7-2
CASSEGPNTGELFF | TGTGCCAGCAGTGAGGGCCCGAACACCGGGGAGCTGTTTTTT | - | TRBJ2-2 | - | TRBV6-1
CASSIDQGSSTDTQYF | TGTGCCAGTAGTATAGACCAGGGGTCTAGCACAGATACGCAGTATTTT | - | TRBJ2-3 | - | TRBV19
CARSLPGQADGYTF | TGTGCCAGAAGCTTGCCTGGGCAGGCAGATGGCTACACCTTC | - | TRBJ1-2 | - | TRBV5-3
CSVAMGQGAAGYTF | TGCAGCGTTGCTATGGGACAGGGGGCGGCTGGCTACACCTTC | - | TRBJ1-2 | TRBD1 | TRBV29-1
CASSWGSGGDEQFF | TGTGCCAGCAGCTGGGGGAGTGGTGGGGATGAGCAGTTCTTC | - | TRBJ2-1 | - | TRBV7-2
CASSMEWRIQETQYF | TGTGCCAGTAGTATGGAGTGGAGGATCCAAGAGACCCAGTACTTC | - | TRBJ2-5 | - | TRBV19
CSAGGDEKLFF | TGCAGTGCTGGGGGTGATGAAAAACTGTTTTTT | - | TRBJ1-4 | - | TRBV20-1
CASSIGPDRTKNIQYF | TGTGCCAGTAGTATAGGTCCTGACAGGACCAAAAACATTCAGTACTTC | - | TRBJ2-4 | - | TRBV19
CASTPLVGDSDTEAFF | TGTGCCAGCACCCCTCTCGTAGGGGACAGTGACACTGAAGCTTTCTTT | few | TRBJ1-1 | TRBD1 | TRBV5-4
CASSPGGTSPLHF | TGTGCCAGCAGTCCAGGGGGGACTTCACCCCTCCACTTT | once | TRBJ1-6 | TRBD1 | TRBV28
CASSVGTGTTNTGELFF | TGTGCCAGCAGCGTAGGAACGGGTACCACTAACACCGGGGAGCTGTTTTTT | - | TRBJ2-2 | - | TRBV9
CASSFSEETQYF | TGTGCCAGCAGCTTCAGTGAAGAGACCCAGTACTTC | once | TRBJ2-5 | - | TRBV5-5
CASSLTSGGSEQFF | TGCGCCAGCAGTTTAACTAGCGGGGGCTCGGAGCAGTTCTTC | - | TRBJ2-1 | TRBD2 | TRBV10-2
CATSRDRGAGLREQYF | TGTGCCACCAGCAGAGATCGGGGGGCGGGGCTCCGCGAGCAGTACTTC | - | TRBJ2-7 | - | TRBV15
CATSRAPPGPTRGGDEQFF | TGTGCCACCAGCAGAGCCCCCCCGGGACCTACGAGAGGAGGCGATGAGCAGTTCTTC | - | TRBJ2-1 | - | TRBV15
CASSLGLAGNHKGNEQFF | TGTGCCAGCAGCTTGGGGCTAGCGGGAAACCATAAGGGCAATGAGCAGTTCTTC | few | TRBJ2-1 | TRBD2 | TRBV5-6